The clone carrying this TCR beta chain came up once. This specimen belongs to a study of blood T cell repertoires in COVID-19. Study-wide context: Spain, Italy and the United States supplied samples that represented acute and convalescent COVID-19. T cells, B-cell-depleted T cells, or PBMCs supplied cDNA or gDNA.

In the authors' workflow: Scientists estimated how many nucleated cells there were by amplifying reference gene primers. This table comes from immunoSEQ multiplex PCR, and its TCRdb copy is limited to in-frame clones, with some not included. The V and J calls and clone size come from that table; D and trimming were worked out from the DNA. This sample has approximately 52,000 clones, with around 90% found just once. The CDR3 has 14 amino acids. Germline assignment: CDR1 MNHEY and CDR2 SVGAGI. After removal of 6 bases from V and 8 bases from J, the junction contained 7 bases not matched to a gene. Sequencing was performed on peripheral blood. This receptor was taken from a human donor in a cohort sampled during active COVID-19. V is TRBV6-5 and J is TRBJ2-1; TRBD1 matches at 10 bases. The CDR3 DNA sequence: TGTGCCAGCAGACCGACAGGGGGCCTGGATGAGCAGTTCTTC. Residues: CASRPTGGLDEQFF.